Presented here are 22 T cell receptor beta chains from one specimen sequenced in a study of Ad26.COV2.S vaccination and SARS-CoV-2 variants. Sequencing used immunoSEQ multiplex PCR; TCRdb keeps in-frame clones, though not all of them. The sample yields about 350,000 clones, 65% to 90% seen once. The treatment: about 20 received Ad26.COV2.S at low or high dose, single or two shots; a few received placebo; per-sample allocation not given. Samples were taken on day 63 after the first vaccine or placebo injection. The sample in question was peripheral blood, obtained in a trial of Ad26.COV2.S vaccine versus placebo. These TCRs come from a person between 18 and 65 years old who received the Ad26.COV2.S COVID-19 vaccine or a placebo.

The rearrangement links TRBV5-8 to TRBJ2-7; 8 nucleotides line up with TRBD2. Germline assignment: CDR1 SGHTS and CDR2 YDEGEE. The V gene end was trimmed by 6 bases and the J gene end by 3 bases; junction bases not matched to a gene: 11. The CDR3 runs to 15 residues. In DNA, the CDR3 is TGTGCCAGCAATCCCGGGAGGGGTAGGGGCTACGAGCAGTACTTC. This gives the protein CASNPGRGRGYEQYF. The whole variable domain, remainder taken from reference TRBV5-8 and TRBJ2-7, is EAGVTQSPTHLIKTRGQQATLRCSPISGHTSVYWYQQALGLGLQFLLWYDEGEERNRGNFPPRFSGRQFPNYSSELNVNALELEDSALYLCASNPGRGRGYEQYFGPGTRLTVT.

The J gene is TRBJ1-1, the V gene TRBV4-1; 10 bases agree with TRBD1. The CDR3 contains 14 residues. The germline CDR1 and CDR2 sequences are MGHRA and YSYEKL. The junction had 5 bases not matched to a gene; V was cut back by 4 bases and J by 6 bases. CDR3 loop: CASSPRQGAPEAFF. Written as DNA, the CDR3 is TGCGCCAGCAGCCCAAGACAGGGGGCCCCTGAAGCTTTCTTT.

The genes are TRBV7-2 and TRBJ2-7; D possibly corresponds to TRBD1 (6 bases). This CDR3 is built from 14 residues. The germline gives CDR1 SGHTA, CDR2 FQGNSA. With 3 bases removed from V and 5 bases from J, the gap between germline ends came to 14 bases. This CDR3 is CASSFRDINHEQYF. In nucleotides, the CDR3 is TGTGCCAGCAGCTTCCGGGACATTAACCACGAGCAGTACTTC.

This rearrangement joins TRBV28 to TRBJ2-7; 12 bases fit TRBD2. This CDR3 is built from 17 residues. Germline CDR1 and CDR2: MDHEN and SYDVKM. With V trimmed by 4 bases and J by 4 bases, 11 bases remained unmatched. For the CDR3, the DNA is TGTGCCAGCAGTTATAAACTTGGACTAGCGGGATCTTACGAGCAGTACTTC. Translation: CASSYKLGLAGSYEQYF.

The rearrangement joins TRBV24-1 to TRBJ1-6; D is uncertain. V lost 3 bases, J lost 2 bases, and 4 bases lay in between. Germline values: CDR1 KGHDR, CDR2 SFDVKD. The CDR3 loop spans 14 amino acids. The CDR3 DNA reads TGTGCCACCAGTGATGGGACCTATAATTCACCCCTCCACTTT. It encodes CATSDGTYNSPLHF.

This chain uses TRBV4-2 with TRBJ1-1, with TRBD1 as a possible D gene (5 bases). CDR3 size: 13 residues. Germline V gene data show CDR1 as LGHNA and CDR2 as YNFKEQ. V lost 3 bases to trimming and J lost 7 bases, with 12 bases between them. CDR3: CASSHSGQGEAFF. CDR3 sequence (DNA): TGTGCCAGCAGCCATTCGGGGCAGGGTGAAGCTTTCTTT.

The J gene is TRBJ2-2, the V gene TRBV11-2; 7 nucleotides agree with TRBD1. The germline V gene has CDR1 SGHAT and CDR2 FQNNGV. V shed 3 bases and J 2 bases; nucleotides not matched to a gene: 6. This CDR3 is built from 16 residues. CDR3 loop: CASSFKTGKNTGELFF. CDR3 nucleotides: TGTGCCAGCAGCTTTAAGACAGGGAAAAACACCGGGGAGCTGTTTTTT.

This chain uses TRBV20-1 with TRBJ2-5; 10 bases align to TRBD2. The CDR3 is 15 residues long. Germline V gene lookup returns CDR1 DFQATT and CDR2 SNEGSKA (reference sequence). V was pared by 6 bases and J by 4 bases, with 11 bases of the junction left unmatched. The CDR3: CSASTSGTRGETQYF. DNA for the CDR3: TGCAGTGCAAGTACTAGCGGGACGCGGGGAGAGACCCAGTACTTC.

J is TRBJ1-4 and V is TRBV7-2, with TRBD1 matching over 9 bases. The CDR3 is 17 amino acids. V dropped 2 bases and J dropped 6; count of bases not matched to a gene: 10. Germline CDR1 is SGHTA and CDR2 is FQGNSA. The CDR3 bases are TGTGCCAGCAGCTTAATGAGGCCGGGACAGGGACATGAAAAACTGTTTTTT. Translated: CASSLMRPGQGHEKLFF.

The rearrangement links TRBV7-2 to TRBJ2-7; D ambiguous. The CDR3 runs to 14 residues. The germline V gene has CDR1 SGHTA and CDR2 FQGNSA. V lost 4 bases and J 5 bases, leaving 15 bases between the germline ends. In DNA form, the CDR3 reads TGTGCCAGCAGCTATATACCCCCTCAAAACGAGCAGTACTTC. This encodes CASSYIPPQNEQYF.

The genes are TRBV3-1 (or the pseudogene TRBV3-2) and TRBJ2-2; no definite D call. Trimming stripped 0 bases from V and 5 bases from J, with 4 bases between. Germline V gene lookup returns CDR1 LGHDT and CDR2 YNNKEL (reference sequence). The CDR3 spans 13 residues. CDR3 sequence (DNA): TGTGCCAGCAGCCAAGAATGGACCGGGGAGCTGTTTTTT. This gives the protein CASSQEWTGELFF.

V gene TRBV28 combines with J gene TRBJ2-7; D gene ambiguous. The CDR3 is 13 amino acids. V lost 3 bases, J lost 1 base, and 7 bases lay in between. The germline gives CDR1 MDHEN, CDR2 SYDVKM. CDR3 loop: CASSLGRSYEQYF. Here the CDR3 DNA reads TGTGCCAGCAGTTTGGGCCGTTCCTACGAGCAGTACTTC.

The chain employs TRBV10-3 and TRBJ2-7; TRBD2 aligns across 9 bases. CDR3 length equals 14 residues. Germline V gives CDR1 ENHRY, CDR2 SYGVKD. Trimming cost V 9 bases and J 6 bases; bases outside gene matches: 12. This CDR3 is CAMRAGGGSGEQYF. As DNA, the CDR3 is TGTGCCATGCGAGCGGGAGGAGGTTCGGGCGAGCAGTACTTC.

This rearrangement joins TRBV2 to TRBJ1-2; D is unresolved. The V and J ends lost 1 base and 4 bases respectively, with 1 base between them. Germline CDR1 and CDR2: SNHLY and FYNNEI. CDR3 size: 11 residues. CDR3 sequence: CASSEGYGYTF. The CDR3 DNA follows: TGTGCCAGCAGTGAAGGCTATGGCTACACCTTC.

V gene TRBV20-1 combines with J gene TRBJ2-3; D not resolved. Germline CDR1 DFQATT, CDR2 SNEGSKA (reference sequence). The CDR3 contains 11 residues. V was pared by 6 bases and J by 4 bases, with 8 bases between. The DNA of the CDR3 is TGCAGTGCCCGTAGGTCAGATACGCAGTATTTT. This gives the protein CSARRSDTQYF.

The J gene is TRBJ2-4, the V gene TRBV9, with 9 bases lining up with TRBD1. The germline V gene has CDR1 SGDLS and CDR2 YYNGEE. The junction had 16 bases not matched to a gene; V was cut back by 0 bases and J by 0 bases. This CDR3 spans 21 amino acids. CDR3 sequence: CASSVGGGTGLVRSAKNIQYF. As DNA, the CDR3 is TGTGCCAGCAGCGTAGGGGGAGGGACAGGGCTCGTGAGGTCAGCCAAAAACATTCAGTACTTC.

Here the CDR3 reads CASSLSLGTDTQYF. The DNA of the CDR3 is TGTGCCAGCAGTCTCAGCCTGGGCACAGATACGCAGTATTTT. The chain combines TRBV6-2 or TRBV6-3 with TRBJ2-3; D remains ambiguous. Between the trimmed V and J ends, which lost 5 bases and 1 base, there was a span of 10 bases. Germline V CDR1 and CDR2: MNHEY, SVGEGT. The CDR3 covers 14 residues.

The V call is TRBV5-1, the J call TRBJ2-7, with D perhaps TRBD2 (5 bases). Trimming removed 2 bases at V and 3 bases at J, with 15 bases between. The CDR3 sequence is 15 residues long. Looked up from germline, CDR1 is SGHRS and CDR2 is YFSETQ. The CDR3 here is CASSLKASGLYEQYF. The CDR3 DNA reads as TGCGCCAGCAGCTTAAAGGCGTCAGGACTCTACGAGCAGTACTTC.

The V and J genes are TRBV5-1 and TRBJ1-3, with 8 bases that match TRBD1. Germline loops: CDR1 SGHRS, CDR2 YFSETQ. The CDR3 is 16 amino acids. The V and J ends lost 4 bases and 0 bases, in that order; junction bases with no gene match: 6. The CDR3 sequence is CASSGTGEASGNTIYF. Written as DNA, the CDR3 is TGCGCCAGCAGCGGGACAGGAGAAGCCTCTGGAAACACCATATATTTT.

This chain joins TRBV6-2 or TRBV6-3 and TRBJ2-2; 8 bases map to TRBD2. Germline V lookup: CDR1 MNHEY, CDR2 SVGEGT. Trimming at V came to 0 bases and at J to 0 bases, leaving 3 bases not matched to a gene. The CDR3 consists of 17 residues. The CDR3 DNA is TGTGCCAGCAGTTACTCGAACGGGGGGGCGAACACCGGGGAGCTGTTTTTT. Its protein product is CASSYSNGGANTGELFF.

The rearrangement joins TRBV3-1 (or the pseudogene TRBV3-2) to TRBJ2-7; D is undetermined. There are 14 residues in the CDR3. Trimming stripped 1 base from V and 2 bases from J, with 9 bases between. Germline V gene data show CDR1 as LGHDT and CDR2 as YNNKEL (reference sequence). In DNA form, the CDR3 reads TGTGCCAGCAGCCAAGTGAACTCCCCCTACGAGCAGTACTTC. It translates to CASSQVNSPYEQYF.

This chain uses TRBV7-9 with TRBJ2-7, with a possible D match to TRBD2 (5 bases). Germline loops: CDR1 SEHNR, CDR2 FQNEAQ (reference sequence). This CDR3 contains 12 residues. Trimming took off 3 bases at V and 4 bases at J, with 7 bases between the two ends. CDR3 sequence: CASSLEVYEQYF. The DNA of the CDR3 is TGTGCCAGCAGCTTGGAGGTTTACGAGCAGTACTTC.